This T cell receptor beta chain was captured in a study of blood T cell repertoires in COVID-19. Original processing methods: Estimated nucleated cell counts came from reference gene primer amplification. Only in-frame clones appear in the TCRdb table, and some are missing; sequencing was by immunoSEQ multiplex PCR. V, J and clone size reflect that table, while D and trimming were determined from the DNA. The repertoire includes some 250,000 clones, approximately 86% of them detected once, and about 2% sits in the top ten. This clone was counted a few times. The V gene lost 6 bases and the J gene lost 2 bases, with 19 bases spanning the gap. This CDR3 region has 16 residues. Germline values: CDR1 MNHEY, CDR2 SVGEGT.

The clonotype comes from a man in his thirties or forties with active or convalescent COVID-19. The sample taken for sequencing was peripheral blood. The chain is built from TRBV6-2 or TRBV6-3 and TRBJ2-5; no definite D call. CDR3 DNA sequence: TGTGCCAGCAGCCATACCCTGGCTAGTGCTCAAGAGACCCAGTACTTC. This sequence encodes CASSHTLASAQETQYF.